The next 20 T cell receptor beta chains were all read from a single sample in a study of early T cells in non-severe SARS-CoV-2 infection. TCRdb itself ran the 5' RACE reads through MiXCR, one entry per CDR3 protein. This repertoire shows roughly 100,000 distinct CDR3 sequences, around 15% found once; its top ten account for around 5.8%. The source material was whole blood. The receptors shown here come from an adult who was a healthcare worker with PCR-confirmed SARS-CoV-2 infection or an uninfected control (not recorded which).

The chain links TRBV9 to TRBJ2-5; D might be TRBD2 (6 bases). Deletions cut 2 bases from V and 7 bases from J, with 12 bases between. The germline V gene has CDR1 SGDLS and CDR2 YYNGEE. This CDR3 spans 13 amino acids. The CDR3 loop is CASSVFQGGTQYF. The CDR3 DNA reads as TGTGCCAGCAGCGTTTTCCAGGGAGGGACCCAGTACTTC.

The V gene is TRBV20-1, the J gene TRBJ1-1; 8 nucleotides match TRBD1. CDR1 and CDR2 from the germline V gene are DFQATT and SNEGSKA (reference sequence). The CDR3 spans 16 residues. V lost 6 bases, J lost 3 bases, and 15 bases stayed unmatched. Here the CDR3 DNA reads TGCAGTGCCAATACAGGGGGTTATAGAGTGGACACTGAAGCTTTCTTT. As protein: CSANTGGYRVDTEAFF.

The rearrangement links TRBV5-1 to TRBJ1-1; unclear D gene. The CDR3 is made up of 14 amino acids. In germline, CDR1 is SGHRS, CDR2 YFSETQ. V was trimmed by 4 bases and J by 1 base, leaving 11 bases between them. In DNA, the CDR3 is TGCGCCAGCAGCCTGGACGGCGGGAACACTGAAGCTTTCTTT. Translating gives CASSLDGGNTEAFF.

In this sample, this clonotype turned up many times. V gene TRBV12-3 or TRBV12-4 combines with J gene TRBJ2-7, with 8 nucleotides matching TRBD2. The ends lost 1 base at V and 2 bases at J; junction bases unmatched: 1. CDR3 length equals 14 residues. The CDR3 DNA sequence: TGTGCCAGCAGTTTAGGGACTAGCACCTACGAGCAGTACTTC. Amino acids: CASSLGTSTYEQYF.

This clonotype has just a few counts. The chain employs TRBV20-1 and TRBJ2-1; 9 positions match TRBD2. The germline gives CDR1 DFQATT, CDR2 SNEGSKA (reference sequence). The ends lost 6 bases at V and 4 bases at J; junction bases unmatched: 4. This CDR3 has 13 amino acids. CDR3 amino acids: CSASAGGYNEQFF. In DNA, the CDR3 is TGCAGTGCGTCTGCGGGGGGGTACAATGAGCAGTTCTTC.

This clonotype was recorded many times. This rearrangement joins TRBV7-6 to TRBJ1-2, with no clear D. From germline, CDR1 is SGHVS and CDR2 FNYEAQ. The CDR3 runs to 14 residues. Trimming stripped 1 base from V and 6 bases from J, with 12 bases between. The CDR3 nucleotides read TGTGCCAGCAGCTTAGGGTCGCTGGAGAATGGCTACACCTTC. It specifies CASSLGSLENGYTF.

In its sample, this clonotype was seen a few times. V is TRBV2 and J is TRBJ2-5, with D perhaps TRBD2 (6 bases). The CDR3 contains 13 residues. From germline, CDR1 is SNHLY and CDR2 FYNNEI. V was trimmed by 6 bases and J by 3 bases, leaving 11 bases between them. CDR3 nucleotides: TGTGCCAGCAGGGGCGGGGTAGAAGAGACCCAGTACTTC. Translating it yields CASRGGVEETQYF.

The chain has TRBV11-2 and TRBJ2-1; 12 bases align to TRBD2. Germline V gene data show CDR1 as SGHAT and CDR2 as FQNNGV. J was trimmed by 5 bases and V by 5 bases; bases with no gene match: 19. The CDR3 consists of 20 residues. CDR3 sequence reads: CASSLWRGGLAGLKDNEQFF. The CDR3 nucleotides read TGTGCCAGCAGCCTGTGGCGGGGAGGACTAGCGGGGTTAAAGGACAATGAGCAGTTCTTC.

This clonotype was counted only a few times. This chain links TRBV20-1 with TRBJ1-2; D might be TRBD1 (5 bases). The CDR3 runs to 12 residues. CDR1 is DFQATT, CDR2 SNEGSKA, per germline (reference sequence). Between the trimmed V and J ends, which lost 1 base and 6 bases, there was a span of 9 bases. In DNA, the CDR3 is TGCAGTGCTAGAGGGGGACTCGATGGCTACACCTTC. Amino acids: CSARGGLDGYTF.

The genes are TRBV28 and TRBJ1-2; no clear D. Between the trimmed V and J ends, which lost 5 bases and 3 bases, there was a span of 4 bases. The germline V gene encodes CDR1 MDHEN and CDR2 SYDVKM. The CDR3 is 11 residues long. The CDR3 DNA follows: TGTGCCAGCAGTGGGCACTATGGCTACACCTTC. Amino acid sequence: CASSGHYGYTF.

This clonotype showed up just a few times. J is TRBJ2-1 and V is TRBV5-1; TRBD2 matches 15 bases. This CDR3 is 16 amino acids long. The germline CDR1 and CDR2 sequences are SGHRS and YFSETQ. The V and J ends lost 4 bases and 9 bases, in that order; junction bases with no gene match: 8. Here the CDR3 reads CASSPGLAGGPGEQFF. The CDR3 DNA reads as TGCGCCAGCAGCCCGGGACTAGCGGGGGGCCCTGGTGAGCAGTTCTTC.

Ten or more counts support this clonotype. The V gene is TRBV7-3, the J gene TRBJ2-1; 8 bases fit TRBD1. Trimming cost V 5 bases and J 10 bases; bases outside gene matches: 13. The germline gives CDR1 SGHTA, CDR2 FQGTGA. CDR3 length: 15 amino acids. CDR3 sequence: CASSPDRAGGEEQFF. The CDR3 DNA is TGTGCCAGCAGCCCGGATCGGGCAGGGGGCGAGGAGCAGTTCTTC.

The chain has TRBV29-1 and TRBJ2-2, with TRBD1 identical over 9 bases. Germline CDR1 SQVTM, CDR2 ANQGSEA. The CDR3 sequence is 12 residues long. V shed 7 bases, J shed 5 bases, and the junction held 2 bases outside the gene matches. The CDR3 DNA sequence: TGCAGCGGGGGACAGGGTACCGGGGAGCTGTTTTTT. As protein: CSGGQGTGELFF.

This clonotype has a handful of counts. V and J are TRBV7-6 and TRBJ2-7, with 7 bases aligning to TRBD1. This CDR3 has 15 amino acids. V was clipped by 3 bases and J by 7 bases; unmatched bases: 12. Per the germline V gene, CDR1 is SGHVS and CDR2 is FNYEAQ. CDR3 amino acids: CASSLRTGSGREQYF. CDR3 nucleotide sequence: TGTGCCAGCAGCTTGAGGACAGGTTCAGGTAGAGAGCAGTACTTC.

The DNA for the CDR3 is TGTGCCAGCAGCATGGAGCGGGGGGGCAACGAGCAGTACTTC. This translates into CASSMERGGNEQYF. The chain links TRBV11-2 to TRBJ2-7, with 10 bases fitting TRBD2. After removal of 5 bases from V and 5 bases from J, the junction contained 6 bases not matched to a gene. The CDR3 spans 14 residues. In germline, CDR1 is SGHAT, CDR2 FQNNGV. Full variable domain (missing parts from reference TRBV11-2 and TRBJ2-7): EAGVAQSPRYKIIEKRQSVAFWCNPISGHATLYWYQQILGQGPKLLIQFQNNGVVDDSQLPKDRFSAERLKGVDSTLKIQPAKLEDSAVYLCASSMERGGNEQYFGPGTRLTVT.

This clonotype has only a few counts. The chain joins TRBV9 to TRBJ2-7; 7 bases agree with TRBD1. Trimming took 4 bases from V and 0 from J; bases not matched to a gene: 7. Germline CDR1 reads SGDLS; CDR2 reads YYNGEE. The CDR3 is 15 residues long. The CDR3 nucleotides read TGTGCCAGCAGCTCTACCGGGACAGACTCCTACGAGCAGTACTTC. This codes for CASSSTGTDSYEQYF.

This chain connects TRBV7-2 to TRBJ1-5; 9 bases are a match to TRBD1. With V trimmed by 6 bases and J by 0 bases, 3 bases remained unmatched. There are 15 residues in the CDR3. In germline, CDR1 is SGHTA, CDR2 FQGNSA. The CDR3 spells CASRWTGVSNQPQHF. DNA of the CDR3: TGTGCCAGCAGATGGACAGGGGTTAGCAATCAGCCCCAGCATTTT.

The CDR3 is CASTGLGYTDTQYF. The CDR3, as DNA: TGCGCCAGCACTGGGCTCGGATACACAGATACGCAGTATTTT. The V and J genes are TRBV10-2 and TRBJ2-3; D unclear. Germline V lookup: CDR1 WSHSY, CDR2 SAAADI. CDR3 length: 14 amino acids. The V end was cut by 7 bases, the J end by 2 bases, with 13 bases between.

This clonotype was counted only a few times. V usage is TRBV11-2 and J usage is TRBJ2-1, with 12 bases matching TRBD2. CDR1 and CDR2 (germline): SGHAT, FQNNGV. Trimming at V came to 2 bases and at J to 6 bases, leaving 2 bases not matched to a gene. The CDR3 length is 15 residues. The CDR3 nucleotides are TGTGCCAGCAGCTTACTAGCGGGGGGGCTCAATGAGCAGTTCTTC. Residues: CASSLLAGGLNEQFF.

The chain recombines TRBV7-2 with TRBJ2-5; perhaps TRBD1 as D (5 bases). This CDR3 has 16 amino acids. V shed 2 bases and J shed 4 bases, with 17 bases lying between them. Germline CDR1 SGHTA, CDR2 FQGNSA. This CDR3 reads CASSLYVQQGTETQYF. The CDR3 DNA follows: TGTGCCAGCAGCTTATATGTGCAGCAGGGAACAGAGACCCAGTACTTC.